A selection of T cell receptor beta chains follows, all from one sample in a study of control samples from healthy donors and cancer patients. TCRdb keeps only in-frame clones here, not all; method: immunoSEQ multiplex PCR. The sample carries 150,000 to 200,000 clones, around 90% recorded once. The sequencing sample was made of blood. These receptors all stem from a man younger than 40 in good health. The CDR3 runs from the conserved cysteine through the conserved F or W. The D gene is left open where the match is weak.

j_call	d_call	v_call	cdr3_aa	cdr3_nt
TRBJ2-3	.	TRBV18	CASSRNGPRFGTDTQYF	TGTGCCAGCTCACGAAACGGGCCCAGGTTCGGCACAGATACGCAGTATTTT
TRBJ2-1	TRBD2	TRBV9	CASSVGTTRLAGGNEQFF	TGTGCCAGCAGCGTAGGAACGACGAGACTAGCGGGAGGCAATGAGCAGTTCTTC
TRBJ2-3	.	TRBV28	CASSLGAKSAPFHDTQYF	TGTGCCAGCAGTTTAGGGGCCAAGTCCGCCCCCTTTCATGATACGCAGTATTTT
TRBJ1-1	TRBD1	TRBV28	CASASTGVESTEAFF	TGTGCCAGTGCCTCCACAGGGGTTGAAAGCACTGAAGCTTTCTTT
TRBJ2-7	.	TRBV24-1	CATSKSGNYEQYF	TGTGCCACCTCGAAGAGTGGGAACTACGAGCAGTACTTC
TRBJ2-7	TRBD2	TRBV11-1	CASSLSGGITYEQYF	TGTGCCAGCAGCTTGAGCGGGGGGATCACCTACGAGCAGTACTTC
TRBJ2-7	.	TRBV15	CATSPPGLRRDEQYF	TGTGCCACCAGTCCTCCGGGACTGAGGCGCGACGAGCAGTACTTC
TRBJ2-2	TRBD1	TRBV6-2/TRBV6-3	CASSRGQGQNTGELFF	TGTGCCAGCAGTAGAGGACAGGGGCAAAACACCGGGGAGCTGTTTTTT
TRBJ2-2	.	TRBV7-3	CASSWTPDFTGELFF	TGTGCCAGCAGCTGGACTCCCGACTTCACCGGGGAGCTGTTTTTT
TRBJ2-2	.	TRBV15	CATSRDQDRTGELFF	TGTGCCACCAGCAGAGATCAGGATCGGACCGGGGAGCTGTTTTTT
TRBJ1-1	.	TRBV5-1	CASSSAGQANTEAFF	TGCGCCAGCAGCTCAGCAGGGCAGGCAAATACTGAAGCTTTCTTT
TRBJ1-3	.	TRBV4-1	CASSQIGGGNTIYF	TGCGCCAGCAGCCAAATCGGGGGTGGGAACACCATATATTTT
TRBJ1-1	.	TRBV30	CAWIGVGAAFF	TGTGCCTGGATAGGGGTTGGCGCGGCTTTCTTT
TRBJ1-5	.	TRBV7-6	CASSSTDQPQHF	TGTGCCAGCAGCTCCACTGATCAGCCCCAGCATTTT
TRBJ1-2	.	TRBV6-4	CASSPSTANYGYTF	TGTGCCAGCAGTCCCTCGACAGCCAACTATGGCTACACCTTC
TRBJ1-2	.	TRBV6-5	CASSHGQHNYGYTF	TGTGCCAGCAGTCACGGACAGCATAACTATGGCTACACCTTC